This entry features one TCR beta chain sequence. Antigen: not known. The data were obtained in a study of early stage breast cancer tumors. Study as a whole: Of about 17 invasive breast tumors, about twelve were hormone receptor-positive, HER2-negative.

Method: immunoSEQ multiplex PCR; TCRdb's copy keeps in-frame clones and lacks some. There are over 15,000 clones in the sample; more than 70% occur only once, and approximately 1.7% lies in the top ten. Whole-study findings and limits: Bulk DNA sequencing of unsorted cells missed chain pairing and markers. Blood repertoires resembled normal breast more than tumor.

The CDR3 spans 13 residues. Trimming cost V 6 bases and J 7 bases; bases outside gene matches: 4. CDR1 is MNHEY, CDR2 SVGAGI, per germline. This sequence originates from a person in their 70s with breast cancer. The V gene is TRBV6-5, the J gene TRBJ2-4, with 9 bases aligning to TRBD2. The source material was blood. CDR3 loop: CASSRRGGNIQYF. In DNA, the CDR3 is TGTGCCAGCAGCCGGCGGGGGGGGAACATTCAGTACTTC.